These 22 T cell receptor beta chains share one sample of origin, sequenced in a study of OX40 agonist ivuxolimab in advanced cancers. Produced via immunoSEQ multiplex PCR; TCRdb's table is partial and in-frame only. The data hold around 79,000 clones, with 80% to 95% observed a single time. Sequenced material: CD4+ or CD8+ T cells sorted from blood, taken in a trial of the OX40 agonist ivuxolimab. The source of these receptors is an adult with an advanced solid tumor such as melanoma, head and neck, liver or kidney cancer.

This rearrangement joins TRBV18 to TRBJ1-2; 7 bases align to TRBD1. V lost 0 bases, J lost 7 bases, and 11 bases stayed unmatched. CDR1 is KGHSH, CDR2 LQKENI, per germline. There are 16 residues in the CDR3. CDR3 coding DNA: TGTGCCAGCTCACCACCCGGCGACAGGGAGCGAGGTGGCTACACCTTC. It yields the protein CASSPPGDRERGGYTF.

The genes are TRBV15 and TRBJ2-7; 11 bases fit TRBD1. Germline values: CDR1 LNHNV, CDR2 YYDKDF (reference sequence). This CDR3 has 14 amino acids. The V segment lost 6 bases and the J segment 3 bases; nucleotides outside the gene matches: 4. The CDR3 region has the DNA TGTGCCACCAGACCCGGGACAGGGGGCTACGAGCAGTACTTC. Amino acids: CATRPGTGGYEQYF.

The genes are TRBV27 and TRBJ1-5; a weak D match, TRBD1 (5 bases). The CDR3 totals 14 residues. Germline V lookup: CDR1 MNHEY, CDR2 SMNVEV (reference sequence). V shed 5 bases and J shed 5 bases, with 13 bases lying between them. The chain's CDR3 is CASSPGGWDQPQHF. CDR3 bases: TGTGCCAGCAGTCCTGGGGGATGGGATCAGCCCCAGCATTTT.

V usage is TRBV6-6 and J usage is TRBJ1-4; D call uncertain. Trimming removed 0 bases from V and 6 bases from J, with 2 bases in between. Per the germline V gene, CDR1 is MNHNY and CDR2 is SVGAGI (reference sequence). This CDR3 comprises 12 residues. The CDR3 DNA reads as TGTGCCAGCAGTTACTCTGATGAAAAACTGTTTTTT. Translating gives CASSYSDEKLFF.

This CDR3 reads CASSGDSPNNEQFF. DNA for the CDR3: TGTGCCAGCAGCGGGGACAGCCCCAACAATGAGCAGTTCTTC. The genes are TRBV7-9 and TRBJ2-1, with 7 bases fitting TRBD1. The CDR3 is made up of 14 amino acids. J was trimmed by 5 bases and V by 5 bases; bases with no gene match: 6. From germline, CDR1 is SEHNR and CDR2 FQNEAQ (reference sequence). The full variable domain, its missing parts supplied by reference TRBV7-9 and TRBJ2-1, is DTGVSQNPRHKITKRGQNVTFRCDPISEHNRLYWYRQTLGQGPEFLTYFQNEAQLEKSRLLSDRFSAERPKGSFSTLEIQRTEQGDSAMYLCASSGDSPNNEQFFGPGTRLTVL.

The V gene is TRBV6-5, the J gene TRBJ2-1; D gene unclear. Trimming took off 10 bases at V and 6 bases at J, with 16 bases between the two ends. The germline V gene encodes CDR1 MNHEY and CDR2 SVGAGI. The CDR3 loop spans 13 amino acids. The chain's CDR3 is CATARPEINEQFF. The CDR3, as DNA: TGTGCCACCGCCCGGCCAGAAATCAATGAGCAGTTCTTC.

V gene TRBV30 combines with J gene TRBJ2-1, with TRBD2 identical over 11 bases. CDR1 is GTSNPN and CDR2 is SVGIG in the germline V gene (reference sequence). V was pared by 2 bases and J by 10 bases, with 4 bases of the junction left unmatched. The CDR3 is 13 residues long. The CDR3 sequence is CAWSSTSGAEQFF. CDR3 sequence (DNA): TGTGCCTGGAGTTCGACTAGCGGGGCCGAGCAGTTCTTC.

CDR3 loop: CASSLLESSYNEQFF. DNA of the CDR3: TGTGCCAGCAGCTTATTGGAGAGCTCCTACAATGAGCAGTTCTTC. V is TRBV7-9 and J is TRBJ2-1; D gene ambiguous. The CDR3 runs 15 residues. Trimming stripped 2 bases from V and 0 bases from J, with 8 bases between. Germline CDR1 is SEHNR and CDR2 is FQNEAQ (reference sequence).

V gene TRBV6-1 combines with J gene TRBJ1-2; D gene ambiguous. The CDR3 has 12 residues. Per germline, CDR1 MNHNS and CDR2 SASEGT. Trimming removed 3 bases at V and 4 bases at J, with 6 bases between. CDR3 amino acids: CASSEGGYGYTF. The CDR3, as DNA: TGTGCCAGCAGTGAGGGCGGCTATGGCTACACCTTC.

The chain couples TRBV10-3 to TRBJ1-6; 9 bases line up with TRBD1. Germline V gene lookup returns CDR1 ENHRY and CDR2 SYGVKD. The CDR3 has 18 amino acids. The junction had 16 bases not matched to a gene; V was cut back by 5 bases and J by 8 bases. The CDR3 loop is CAISFGDRVLRADSPLHF. The CDR3 nucleotides are TGTGCCATCAGTTTCGGGGACAGGGTATTGCGGGCTGATTCACCCCTCCACTTT.

This clone was seen a single time. This CDR3 reads CASSGRQGISEKLFF. DNA for the CDR3: TGTGCCAGCAGCGGGCGACAGGGGATATCAGAAAAACTGTTTTTT. This sequence joins TRBV7-9 and TRBJ1-4, with 8 bases identical to TRBD1. V lost 5 bases and J lost 8; bases outside the gene matches: 10. There are 15 residues in the CDR3. CDR1 and CDR2 from the germline V gene are SEHNR and FQNEAQ (reference sequence). The entire variable domain, with the rest obtained from reference TRBV7-9 and TRBJ1-4, is as follows: DTGVSQNPRHKITKRGQNVTFRCDPISEHNRLYWYRQTLGQGPEFLTYFQNEAQLEKSRLLSDRFSAERPKGSFSTLEIQRTEQGDSAMYLCASSGRQGISEKLFFGSGTQLSVL.

Turning to this clone: The sample carries other DNA sequences with the same CDR3. The V gene is TRBV7-9, the J gene TRBJ1-2; 7 bases are shared with TRBD1. V lost 5 bases, J lost 0 bases, and 9 bases stayed unmatched. The CDR3 consists of 16 residues. CDR1 is SEHNR and CDR2 is FQNEAQ in the germline V gene (reference sequence). DNA for the CDR3: TGTGCCAGCAGCCTAGGGCCCGGGACAGCTAACTATGGCTACACCTTC. Amino acids: CASSLGPGTANYGYTF.

The rearrangement links TRBV13 to TRBJ2-7; D may be TRBD1 (6 bases). This CDR3 region has 14 residues. CDR1 and CDR2 from the germline V gene are PRHDT and FYEKMQ (reference sequence). The germline V and J ends were trimmed by 5 bases and 2 bases, with 13 bases remaining between them. CDR3 region: CASSLRNRAYEQYF. The CDR3 DNA reads as TGTGCCAGCAGCCTACGCAACAGGGCCTACGAGCAGTACTTC.

The chain couples TRBV5-1 to TRBJ2-5; 7 nucleotides align to TRBD2. Germline CDR1 reads SGHRS; CDR2 reads YFSETQ. V was pared by 5 bases and J by 1 base, with 2 bases of the junction left unmatched. The CDR3 consists of 13 residues. CDR3 nucleotide sequence: TGCGCCAGCAGAGAGCGGGGCCAAGAGACCCAGTACTTC. Amino acids: CASRERGQETQYF. The entire variable domain, with the rest obtained from reference TRBV5-1 and TRBJ2-5, is as follows: KAGVTQTPRYLIKTRGQQVTLSCSPISGHRSVSWYQQTPGQGLQFLFEYFSETQRNKGNFPGRFSGRQFSNSRSEMNVSTLELGDSALYLCASRERGQETQYFGPGTRLLVL.

The chain uses TRBV5-6 and TRBJ2-7, with a tentative D call TRBD1 (6 bases). CDR3 length: 14 amino acids. CDR1 is SGHDT and CDR2 is YYEEEE in the germline V gene. V was pared by 0 bases and J by 1 base, with 8 bases between. CDR3 sequence: CASSLAQGSYEQYF. CDR3 DNA sequence: TGTGCCAGCAGCTTGGCACAGGGATCCTACGAGCAGTACTTC.

This chain links TRBV4-1 with TRBJ1-5, with D perhaps matching TRBD1 (6 bases). Germline values: CDR1 MGHRA, CDR2 YSYEKL. Trimming cost V 0 bases and J 2 bases, with 17 bases left between them. CDR3 length equals 18 residues. CDR3 nucleotides: TGCGCCAGCAGCCAAGACCCGTCCCAGGGGTTGGGCAATCAGCCCCAGCATTTT. Residues: CASSQDPSQGLGNQPQHF.

This chain joins TRBV7-6 and TRBJ1-2; D gene uncertain. CDR1 and CDR2 (germline): SGHVS, FNYEAQ. Trimming shortened V by 5 bases and J by 4 bases, and 11 bases separated the two germline ends. This CDR3 has 13 residues. Here the CDR3 reads CASSAEEGYGYTF. The CDR3 nucleotides read TGTGCCAGCAGCGCGGAGGAGGGCTATGGCTACACCTTC.

This rearrangement joins TRBV28 to TRBJ1-1; D gene uncertain. The CDR3 loop spans 14 amino acids. V was pared by 6 bases and J by 1 base, with 12 bases between. Looked up from germline, CDR1 is MDHEN and CDR2 is SYDVKM. The CDR3 nucleotides are TGTGCCAGCAGCCGCGACGGGGAGAACACTGAAGCTTTCTTT. Protein sequence: CASSRDGENTEAFF.

This sequence joins TRBV6-5 and TRBJ1-4; a weak D match, TRBD1 (6 bases). CDR1 MNHEY and CDR2 SVGAGI come from the germline V gene. The CDR3 is 13 amino acids. The V and J ends lost 6 bases and 6 bases respectively, with 11 bases between them. This CDR3 reads CASRDAGDEKLFF. CDR3 sequence (DNA): TGTGCCAGCAGAGACGCAGGGGATGAAAAACTGTTTTTT.

The V call is TRBV2, the J call TRBJ2-7; 9 bases line up with TRBD1. V was clipped by 3 bases and J by 4 bases; unmatched bases: 7. In germline, CDR1 is SNHLY, CDR2 FYNNEI. The CDR3 consists of 15 residues. The CDR3 DNA reads as TGTGCCAGCAGTGATAGGACAGGGGATTGGTACGAGCAGTACTTC. Residues: CASSDRTGDWYEQYF.

The gene calls are TRBV27 and TRBJ2-1; D ambiguous. The CDR3 has 15 amino acids. From germline, CDR1 is MNHEY and CDR2 SMNVEV (reference sequence). V was cut by 0 bases and J by 9 bases, with 15 bases left in between. CDR3 sequence (DNA): TGTGCCAGCAGTTTATCCCCCACCCCGTGGGGTGAGCAGTTCTTC. Amino acid sequence: CASSLSPTPWGEQFF.

This clone was counted once. V and J are TRBV5-6 and TRBJ2-1, with D uncertain. There are 13 residues in the CDR3. Deletions cut 0 bases from V and 4 bases from J, with 5 bases between. In germline, CDR1 is SGHDT, CDR2 YYEEEE. CDR3 protein: CASSLVAYNEQFF. The CDR3 coding sequence is TGTGCCAGCAGCTTGGTGGCGTACAATGAGCAGTTCTTC.